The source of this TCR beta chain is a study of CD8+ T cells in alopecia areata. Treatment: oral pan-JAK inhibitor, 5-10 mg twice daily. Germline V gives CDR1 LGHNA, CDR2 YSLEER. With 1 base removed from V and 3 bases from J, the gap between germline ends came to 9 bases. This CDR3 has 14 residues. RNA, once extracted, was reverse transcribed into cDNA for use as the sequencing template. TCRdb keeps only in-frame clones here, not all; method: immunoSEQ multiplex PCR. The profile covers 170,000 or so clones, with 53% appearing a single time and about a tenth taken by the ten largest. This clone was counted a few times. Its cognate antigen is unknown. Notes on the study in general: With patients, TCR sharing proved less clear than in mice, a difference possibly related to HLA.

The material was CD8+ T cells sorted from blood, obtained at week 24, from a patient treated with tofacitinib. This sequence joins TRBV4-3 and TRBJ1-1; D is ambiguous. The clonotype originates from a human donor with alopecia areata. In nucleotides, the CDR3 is TGCGCCAGCAGCCAAGTATTGAGGGACACTGAAGCTTTCTTT. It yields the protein CASSQVLRDTEAFF.